This T cell receptor (beta chain) emerged from a study of kidney transplant recipient with SARS-CoV-2 infection. TCRdb passed the reads through MiXCR, listing each CDR3 protein once. The sample contains under 250,000 distinct CDR3 sequences, roughly 26% of which appear only once. V was pared by 1 base and J by 4 bases, with 16 bases between. Germline V lookup: CDR1 LGHNA, CDR2 YSLEER. The CDR3 covers 16 residues. This TCR was recovered from a male patient between 25 and 40 years old who had COVID-19 and was a kidney transplant recipient. Some T cells could come from the graft donor. The sequencing here drew on a blood sample, taken at baseline and between days 110 and 120 from a kidney transplant recipient. This chain connects TRBV4-3 to TRBJ2-5, with D possibly TRBD1 on 5 matching bases. CDR3 in amino acids: CASSQGGIGAGETQYF. As DNA, the CDR3 is TGCGCCAGCAGCCAAGGTGGAATAGGGGCTGGAGAGACCCAGTACTTC.